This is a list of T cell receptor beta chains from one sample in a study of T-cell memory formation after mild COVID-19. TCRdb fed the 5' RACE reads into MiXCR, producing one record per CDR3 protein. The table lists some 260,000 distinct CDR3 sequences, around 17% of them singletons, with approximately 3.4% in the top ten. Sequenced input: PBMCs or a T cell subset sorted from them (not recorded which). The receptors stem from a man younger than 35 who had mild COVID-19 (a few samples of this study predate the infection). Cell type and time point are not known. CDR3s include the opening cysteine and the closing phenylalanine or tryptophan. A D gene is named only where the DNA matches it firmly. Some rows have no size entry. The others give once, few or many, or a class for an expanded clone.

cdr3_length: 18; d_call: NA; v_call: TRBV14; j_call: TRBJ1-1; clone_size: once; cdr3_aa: CASSQWGGTGLMNTEAFF; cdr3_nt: TGTGCCAGCAGCCAATGGGGGGGCACGGGACTGATGAACACTGAAGCTTTCTTT
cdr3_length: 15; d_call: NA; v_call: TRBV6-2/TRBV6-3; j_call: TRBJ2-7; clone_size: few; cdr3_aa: CASSFLPGLSYEQYF; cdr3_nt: TGTGCCAGCAGTTTCCTCCCAGGGTTGAGCTACGAGCAGTACTTC
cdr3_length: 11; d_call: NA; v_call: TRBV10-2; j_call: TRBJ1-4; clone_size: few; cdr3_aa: CASSRNEKLFF; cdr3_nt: TGCGCCAGCAGCCGGAATGAAAAACTGTTTTTT
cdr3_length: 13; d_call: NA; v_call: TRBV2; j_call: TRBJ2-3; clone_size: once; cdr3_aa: CASGAIPTDTQYF; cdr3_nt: TGTGCCAGTGGGGCAATACCCACAGATACGCAGTATTTT
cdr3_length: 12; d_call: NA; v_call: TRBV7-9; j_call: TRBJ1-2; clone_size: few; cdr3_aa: CASSGKNYGYTF; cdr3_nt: TGTGCCAGCAGCGGAAAGAACTATGGCTACACCTTC
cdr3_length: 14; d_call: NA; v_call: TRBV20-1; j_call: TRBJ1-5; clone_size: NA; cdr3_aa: CSARDFSSPQPQHF; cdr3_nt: TGCAGTGCTCGGGACTTCAGCTCCCCTCAGCCCCAGCATTTT
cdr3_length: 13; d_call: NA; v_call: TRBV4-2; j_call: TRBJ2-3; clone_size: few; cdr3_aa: CASSQDFDGTQYF; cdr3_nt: TGTGCCAGCAGCCAAGATTTTGACGGTACGCAGTATTTT
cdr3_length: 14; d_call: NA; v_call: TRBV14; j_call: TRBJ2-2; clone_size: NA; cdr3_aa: CASRNTGNTGELFF; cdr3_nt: TGTGCCAGCAGAAATACAGGGAACACCGGGGAGCTGTTTTTT
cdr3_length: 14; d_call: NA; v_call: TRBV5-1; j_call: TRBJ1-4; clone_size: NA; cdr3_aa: CASRSQGPNEKLFF; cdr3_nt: TGCGCCAGCAGGAGTCAGGGTCCTAATGAAAAACTGTTTTTT
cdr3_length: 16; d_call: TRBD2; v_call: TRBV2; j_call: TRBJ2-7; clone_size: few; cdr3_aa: CASRRTSGGSSYEQYF; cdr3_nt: TGTGCCAGCAGACGGACTAGCGGGGGAAGCTCCTACGAGCAGTACTTC
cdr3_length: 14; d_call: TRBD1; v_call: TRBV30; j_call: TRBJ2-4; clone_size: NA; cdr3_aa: CAWSLPGQGDIQYF; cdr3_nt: TGTGCCTGGAGTCTCCCGGGACAGGGGGACATTCAGTACTTC
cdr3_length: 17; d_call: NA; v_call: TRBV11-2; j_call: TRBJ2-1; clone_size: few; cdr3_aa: CASSFGMGRGLYNEQFF; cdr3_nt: TGTGCCAGCAGCTTTGGGATGGGGAGGGGGCTTTACAATGAGCAGTTCTTC
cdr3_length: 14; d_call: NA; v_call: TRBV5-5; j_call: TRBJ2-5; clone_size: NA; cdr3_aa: CASSFGGRQETQYF; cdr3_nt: TGTGCCAGCAGCTTCGGGGGGCGGCAAGAGACCCAGTACTTC
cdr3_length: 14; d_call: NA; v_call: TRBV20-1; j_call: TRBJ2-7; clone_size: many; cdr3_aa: CSAIRPATDYEQYF; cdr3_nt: TGCAGTGCGATCCGCCCGGCCACAGACTACGAGCAGTACTTC